Listed here are 13 T cell receptor beta chains from one sample, sequenced in a study of shared clonotypes between healthy human individuals. TCRdb keeps only in-frame clones here, not all; method: immunoSEQ multiplex PCR. The data contain roughly 700,000 clones, around 91% of them seen just once; the ten biggest clones take up about 33%. The sample taken for sequencing was memory CD8+ T cells from PBMCs. Stated subset: CD45RO+ cells pooled with CCR7-negative TemRA cells. These receptors were obtained from a man aged 18 to 30 in good health. Some clones in this sample may be carry-over from other donors' samples.

The gene calls are TRBV18 and TRBJ2-2, with D possibly called TRBD1 or TRBD2 (5 bases each). CDR1 KGHSH and CDR2 LQKENI come from the germline V gene. The CDR3 covers 16 residues. The germline V and J ends were trimmed by 0 bases and 4 bases, with 12 bases remaining between them. This CDR3 is CASSPPTRERTGELFF. The CDR3 DNA is TGTGCCAGCTCACCACCGACCAGGGAGCGCACCGGGGAGCTGTTTTTT.

The V gene is TRBV7-9, the J gene TRBJ2-3; the D is unclear. The CDR3 runs to 13 residues. The ends were cut back, 6 bases at V and 5 bases at J, with 12 bases in the middle. The germline gives CDR1 SEHNR, CDR2 FQNEAQ (reference sequence). The DNA for the CDR3 is TGTGCCAGCAGTTGGCCACCGGGAGATACGCAGTATTTT. Residues: CASSWPPGDTQYF.

CDR3 residues: CASSTRQGFSGNTIYF. The CDR3 DNA reads TGTGCCAGCAGTACTCGACAGGGGTTTTCCGGAAACACCATATATTTT. The V call is TRBV2, the J call TRBJ1-3; TRBD1 matches at 8 bases. CDR1 is SNHLY and CDR2 is FYNNEI in the germline V gene. The CDR3 extends over 16 amino acids. The V and J ends lost 5 bases and 4 bases, in that order; junction bases with no gene match: 10. Drawing the rest from reference TRBV2 and TRBJ1-3, the complete variable domain is EPEVTQTPSHQVTQMGQEVILRCVPISNHLYFYWYRQILGQKVEFLVSFYNNEISEKSEIFDDQFSVERPDGSNFTLKIRSTKLEDSAMYFCASSTRQGFSGNTIYFGEGSWLTVV.

The V call is TRBV28, the J call TRBJ2-2; 7 bases agree with TRBD1. V was pared by 5 bases and J by 3 bases, with 9 bases of the junction left unmatched. The germline CDR1 and CDR2 sequences are MDHEN and SYDVKM. This CDR3 has 16 residues. CDR3 in DNA: TGTGCCAGCAGTGCTCCTCCGGGACAGTACACCGGGGAGCTGTTTTTT. Protein sequence: CASSAPPGQYTGELFF.

At least ten counts were recorded for this clone. The rearrangement uses TRBV11-2 and TRBJ2-4; no reliable D call. This CDR3 is built from 17 residues. Germline V gene data show CDR1 as SGHAT and CDR2 as FQNNGV. Trimming removed 0 bases at V and 1 base at J, with 13 bases between. CDR3 sequence: CASSLEAQNRAKNIQYF. The CDR3 bases are TGTGCCAGCAGCTTAGAGGCACAGAACCGGGCCAAAAACATTCAGTACTTC.

This clone was observed once. The V gene is TRBV5-6, the J gene TRBJ2-7, with D uncertain. Trimming took 6 bases from V and 0 from J, leaving 13 bases between them. The CDR3 extends over 14 amino acids. Germline CDR1 is SGHDT and CDR2 is YYEEEE. As DNA, the CDR3 is TGTGCCAGCACCTCTGGTCAGAGCTCCTACGAGCAGTACTTC. Residues: CASTSGQSSYEQYF.

The table lists this clone with a count of one. The gene calls are TRBV28 and TRBJ2-1; 8 nucleotides agree with TRBD1. Per germline, CDR1 MDHEN and CDR2 SYDVKM. The CDR3 sequence is 16 residues long. V was clipped by 5 bases and J by 4 bases; unmatched bases: 10. CDR3 in DNA: TGTGCCAGCAGTCTTACGACAGGGGTTTTTTACAATGAGCAGTTCTTC. Protein sequence: CASSLTTGVFYNEQFF. Full variable domain (remainder filled in from reference TRBV28 and TRBJ2-1): DVKVTQSSRYLVKRTGEKVFLECVQDMDHENMFWYRQDPGLGLRLIYFSYDVKMKEKGDIPEGYSVSREKKERFSLILESASTNQTSMYLCASSLTTGVFYNEQFFGPGTRLTVL.

A remark on this clone: The same CDR3 arises from other DNA sequences in this sample as well. The chain couples TRBV28 to TRBJ2-7, with D unclear. The germline V gene encodes CDR1 MDHEN and CDR2 SYDVKM. V lost 3 bases and J lost 5, with 5 bases in between. The CDR3 is 11 residues long. In nucleotides, the CDR3 is TGTGCCAGCAGTTTCCGGAACGAGCAGTACTTC. Its protein is CASSFRNEQYF.

This clone was observed a single time. This sequence joins TRBV2 and TRBJ1-5; D gene unclear. Trimming cost V 1 base and J 2 bases, with 0 bases left between them. CDR1 and CDR2 (germline): SNHLY, FYNNEI. CDR3 length: 12 amino acids. The CDR3 region has the DNA TGTGCCAGCAGTGAAGGCAATCAGCCCCAGCATTTT. Its protein product is CASSEGNQPQHF. Full variable domain (remainder filled in from reference TRBV2 and TRBJ1-5): EPEVTQTPSHQVTQMGQEVILRCVPISNHLYFYWYRQILGQKVEFLVSFYNNEISEKSEIFDDQFSVERPDGSNFTLKIRSTKLEDSAMYFCASSEGNQPQHFGDGTRLSIL.

This chain uses TRBV7-6 with TRBJ2-7, with a tentative D call TRBD2 (6 bases). Deletions cut 5 bases from V and 0 bases from J, with 8 bases between. CDR1 is SGHVS, CDR2 FNYEAQ, per germline. This CDR3 region has 13 residues. DNA for the CDR3: TGTGCCAGCAGCCAGCGGGCCTCCTACGAGCAGTACTTC. It is translated as CASSQRASYEQYF.

The chain links TRBV6-1 to TRBJ2-7; D call uncertain. V was clipped by 3 bases and J by 2 bases, with 8 bases between them. Looked up from germline, CDR1 is MNHNS and CDR2 is SASEGT. This CDR3 region has 13 residues. The CDR3 DNA reads as TGTGCCAGCAGTGATGAACAGACCTACGAGCAGTACTTC. Translation gives CASSDEQTYEQYF.

The gene calls are TRBV10-3 and TRBJ2-1; tentative D call: TRBD1 (6 bases). V was cut by 9 bases and J by 13 bases, with 22 bases left in between. From germline, CDR1 is ENHRY and CDR2 SYGVKD. The CDR3 length is 13 residues. The CDR3 coding sequence is TGTGCCATTGGGGGCGGACTGGCCCAGCCCCAGTTCTTC. This sequence encodes CAIGGGLAQPQFF.

This clone was seen a few times. Other DNA sequences from this sample encode an identical CDR3 as well. This sequence joins TRBV7-9 and TRBJ1-2, with TRBD1 matching 8 bases. V trimming: 1 base; J trimming: 2 bases; junction bases outside the gene matches: 0. CDR1 and CDR2 from the germline V gene are SEHNR and FQNEAQ (reference sequence). CDR3 length: 14 residues. CDR3 coding DNA: TGTGCCAGCAGCTTAGGGACAGGGAACTATGGCTACACCTTC. Translating it yields CASSLGTGNYGYTF.